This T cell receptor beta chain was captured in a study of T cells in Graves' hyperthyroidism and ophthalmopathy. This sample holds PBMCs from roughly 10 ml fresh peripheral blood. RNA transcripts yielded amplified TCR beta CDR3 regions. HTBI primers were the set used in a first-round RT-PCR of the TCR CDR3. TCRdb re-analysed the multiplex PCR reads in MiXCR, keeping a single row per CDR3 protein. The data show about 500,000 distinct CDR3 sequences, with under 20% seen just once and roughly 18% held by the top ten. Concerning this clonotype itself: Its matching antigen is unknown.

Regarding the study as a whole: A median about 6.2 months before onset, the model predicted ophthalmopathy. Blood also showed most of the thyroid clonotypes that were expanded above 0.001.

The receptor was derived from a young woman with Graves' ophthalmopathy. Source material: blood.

DNA of the CDR3: TGTGCCAGTAGCCCCTCCACCGGGACTAGCGGGGTTTACAATGAGCAGTTCTTC. Its protein product is CASSPSTGTSGVYNEQFF. The V and J genes are TRBV19 and TRBJ2-1, with 13 bases identical to TRBD2. The CDR3 has 18 amino acids. Trimming at V came to 6 bases and at J to 4 bases, leaving 12 bases not matched to a gene. From germline, CDR1 is LNHDA and CDR2 SQIVND (reference sequence).